A single sample is the source of the 22 T cell receptor beta chains below, sequenced in a study of blood T cell repertoires in COVID-19. TCRdb keeps only in-frame clones here, not all; method: immunoSEQ multiplex PCR. The sample holds roughly 200,000 clones, around 83% seen once. The sample was peripheral blood. These receptors came from a woman of 80 years or more with acute or convalescent COVID-19.

V usage is TRBV6-2 or TRBV6-3 and J usage is TRBJ1-1; D uncertain. Germline V gene lookup returns CDR1 MNHEY and CDR2 SVGEGT. The CDR3 has 13 amino acids. V lost 3 bases and J lost 5, with 10 bases in between. CDR3 coding DNA: TGTGCCAGCAGTTATAACCTCCTAACTGAAGCTTTCTTT. Protein: CASSYNLLTEAFF.

The J gene is TRBJ1-1, the V gene TRBV7-2; D gene uncertain. This CDR3 region has 14 residues. In germline, CDR1 is SGHTA, CDR2 FQGNSA. Between the trimmed V and J ends, which lost 5 bases and 5 bases, there was a span of 15 bases. The CDR3 loop is CASSPVSPRTEAFF. The CDR3 DNA is TGTGCCAGCAGCCCTGTCTCTCCGAGGACTGAAGCTTTCTTT. Supplemented by reference TRBV7-2 and TRBJ1-1, the full variable domain reads GAGVSQSPSNKVTEKGKDVELRCDPISGHTALYWYRQSLGQGLEFLIYFQGNSAPDKSGLPSDRFSAERTGGSVSTLTIQRTQQEDSAVYLCASSPVSPRTEAFFGQGTRLTVV.

This clone was seen a handful of times. V gene TRBV5-1 combines with J gene TRBJ1-3, with a tentative D call TRBD1 (6 bases). Germline loops: CDR1 SGHRS, CDR2 YFSETQ. The V and J ends lost 4 bases and 0 bases respectively, with 14 bases between them. The CDR3 totals 16 residues. CDR3 amino acids: CASSAQGVFSGNTIYF. In DNA, the CDR3 is TGCGCCAGCAGCGCACAGGGTGTGTTCTCTGGAAACACCATATATTTT.

This clone was seen repeatedly, ten times or more. The chain joins TRBV29-1 to TRBJ2-7, with 9 bases aligning to TRBD2. The CDR3 spans 15 residues. Per germline, CDR1 SQVTM and CDR2 ANQGSEA. The J segment lost 0 bases and the V segment lost 6 bases, leaving 9 bases of the junction unmatched. In DNA form, the CDR3 reads TGCAGCGTGACTGTAATAGCGGGAGACTCCTACGAGCAGTACTTC. It translates to CSVTVIAGDSYEQYF.

The rearrangement joins TRBV19 to TRBJ1-5; the D gene is possibly TRBD1 (6 bases). Trimming removed 5 bases from V and 2 bases from J, with 16 bases in between. The CDR3 contains 16 residues. CDR1 and CDR2 from the germline V gene are LNHDA and SQIVND (reference sequence). CDR3 in amino acids: CASSLGQSRGNQPQHF. The CDR3 DNA reads as TGTGCCAGTAGTCTCGGACAGTCTCGGGGCAATCAGCCCCAGCATTTT.

The V gene is TRBV9, the J gene TRBJ2-1, with TRBD2 identical over 9 bases. The CDR3 runs 16 residues. The V gene's germline CDR1 is SGDLS and CDR2 YYNGEE. V gave up 0 bases and J gave up 9 bases; unmatched junction bases: 10. Here the CDR3 DNA reads TGTGCCAGCAGCGTAGCCCCCCTAGCGGGACCGGGTGAGCAGTTCTTC. This sequence encodes CASSVAPLAGPGEQFF.

For the CDR3, the DNA is TGCAGCGTCGAGACAGGTTGGAATCTCGAGACCCAGTACTTC. It specifies CSVETGWNLETQYF. The rearrangement joins TRBV29-1 to TRBJ2-5; a possible D gene is TRBD1 (6 bases). V was cut by 6 bases and J by 5 bases, with 19 bases left in between. Germline assignment: CDR1 SQVTM and CDR2 ANQGSEA. The CDR3 runs 14 residues. Complete variable domain (other parts from reference TRBV29-1 and TRBJ2-5): SAVISQKPSRDICQRGTSLTIQCQVDSQVTMMFWYRQQPGQSLTLIATANQGSEATYESGFVIDKFPISRPNLTFSTLTVSNMSPEDSSIYLCSVETGWNLETQYFGPGTRLLVL.

The CDR3 DNA sequence: TGTGCCAGCAGTTTAAAGAGAGCGTTAAGCTCCTACGAGCAGTACTTC. Encoded protein: CASSLKRALSSYEQYF. V usage is TRBV27 and J usage is TRBJ2-7; D uncertain. Germline V gene lookup returns CDR1 MNHEY and CDR2 SMNVEV (reference sequence). There are 16 residues in the CDR3. The V end was cut by 2 bases, the J end by 0 bases, with 14 bases between.

This chain uses TRBV4-3 with TRBJ1-6, with D uncertain. Per the germline V gene, CDR1 is LGHNA and CDR2 is YSLEER. The V gene lost 2 bases and the J gene lost 0 bases, with 14 bases spanning the gap. CDR3 length: 18 amino acids. The CDR3, as DNA: TGCGCCAGCAGCCAATTCCAGGACTTAAGCTCCTATAATTCACCCCTCCACTTT. Its protein is CASSQFQDLSSYNSPLHF.

The rearrangement links TRBV6-5 to TRBJ1-1; D is uncertain. The CDR3 runs 12 residues. The V and J ends lost 6 bases and 2 bases respectively, with 7 bases between them. In germline, CDR1 is MNHEY, CDR2 SVGAGI. CDR3 amino acids: CASRSPNTEAFF. CDR3 nucleotides: TGTGCCAGCAGGAGTCCAAACACTGAAGCTTTCTTT.

J is TRBJ2-3 and V is TRBV6-5; D gene uncertain. This CDR3 comprises 13 residues. Between the trimmed V and J ends, which lost 0 bases and 5 bases, there was a span of 6 bases. The germline V gene encodes CDR1 MNHEY and CDR2 SVGAGI. This chain's CDR3 is CASSYSRGDTQYF. The CDR3 region has the DNA TGTGCCAGCAGTTACTCCAGAGGAGATACGCAGTATTTT.

The chain has TRBV24-1 and TRBJ2-5, with D possibly being TRBD1 (6 bases). This CDR3 has 15 residues. V was trimmed by 5 bases and J by 5 bases, leaving 17 bases between them. Germline CDR1 KGHDR, CDR2 SFDVKD. The CDR3 nucleotides are TGTGCCACCAGTGGCCCAGGCAGGGGCGGGGAGACCCAGTACTTC. Protein: CATSGPGRGGETQYF.

This rearrangement joins TRBV4-3 to TRBJ2-7, with TRBD2 matching over 9 bases. There are 15 residues in the CDR3. The V gene's germline CDR1 is LGHNA and CDR2 YSLEER. V lost 3 bases to trimming and J lost 4 bases; unmatched junction nucleotides: 7. The CDR3 DNA follows: TGCGCCAGCAGCCACAGAAGTAGCGGGAGATACGAGCAGTACTTC. Its protein is CASSHRSSGRYEQYF.

The rearrangement uses TRBV28 and TRBJ2-5; D is unresolved. Per germline, CDR1 MDHEN and CDR2 SYDVKM. V gave up 1 base and J gave up 6 bases, with 12 bases separating them. CDR3 length: 14 residues. In DNA, the CDR3 is TGTGCCAGCAGTTTATCCCCGGCTAGGCAGACCCAGTACTTC. Its protein product is CASSLSPARQTQYF.

The rearrangement links TRBV24-1 to TRBJ2-7, with D unresolved. Per the germline V gene, CDR1 is KGHDR and CDR2 is SFDVKD. The CDR3 has 11 residues. Trimming removed 4 bases from V and 3 bases from J, with 3 bases in between. CDR3 nucleotides: TGTGCCACCAGTGACCACTACGAGCAGTACTTC. Translating gives CATSDHYEQYF.

This chain uses TRBV19 with TRBJ2-3; tentative D call: TRBD2 (6 bases). The ends were cut back, 5 bases at V and 5 bases at J, with 14 bases in the middle. Looked up from germline, CDR1 is LNHDA and CDR2 is SQIVND (reference sequence). The CDR3 sequence is 14 residues long. CDR3 amino acids: CASSDNSGGDTQYF. DNA for the CDR3: TGTGCCAGTAGTGATAATAGCGGCGGAGATACGCAGTATTTT.

J is TRBJ1-1 and V is TRBV27; D is uncertain. Germline values: CDR1 MNHEY, CDR2 SMNVEV (reference sequence). The CDR3 runs 14 residues. The V and J ends lost 6 bases and 1 base respectively, with 12 bases between them. CDR3 region: CASRLAGGNTEAFF. The CDR3 nucleotides are TGTGCCAGCAGACTGGCGGGAGGGAACACTGAAGCTTTCTTT.

The J gene is TRBJ2-7, the V gene TRBV27; 15 bases align to TRBD2. The ends lost 6 bases at V and 1 base at J; junction bases unmatched: 7. CDR1 and CDR2 (germline): MNHEY, SMNVEV (reference sequence). This CDR3 is 17 amino acids long. The CDR3 sequence is CASRSIGTSGRSYEQYF. CDR3 sequence (DNA): TGTGCCAGCAGGTCAATCGGGACTAGCGGGAGGTCCTACGAGCAGTACTTC.

The chain has TRBV12-1 and TRBJ2-7; the table names TRBD1, a call not compared with the DNA. TRBV12-1 is tagged as a pseudogene. CDR3 length: 14 amino acids. CDR3 loop: CASSPFWDSHEQYF. The CDR3 nucleotides read TGTGCCAGCAGCCCATTTTGGGACAGCCACGAGCAGTACTTC.

V is TRBV19 and J is TRBJ2-7; 9 nucleotides align to TRBD1. With V trimmed by 6 bases and J by 4 bases, 7 bases remained unmatched. The length of the CDR3 is 14 residues. Germline V gene sequence: CDR1 LNHDA, CDR2 SQIVND (reference sequence). The CDR3 sequence is CASRTGTGPYEQYF. DNA for the CDR3: TGTGCCAGTAGAACCGGGACAGGGCCTTACGAGCAGTACTTC.

V gene TRBV27 combines with J gene TRBJ2-7; TRBD2 aligns across 7 bases. The CDR3 covers 14 residues. Germline CDR1 MNHEY, CDR2 SMNVEV (reference sequence). J was trimmed by 2 bases and V by 2 bases; bases with no gene match: 3. The CDR3 protein is CASSLERGTYEQYF. In DNA, the CDR3 is TGTGCCAGCAGTTTAGAGCGGGGCACCTACGAGCAGTACTTC.

V is TRBV3-1 (or the pseudogene TRBV3-2) and J is TRBJ2-5; 8 bases map to TRBD1. This CDR3 is built from 15 residues. The V gene end was trimmed by 4 bases and the J gene end by 5 bases; junction bases not matched to a gene: 9. The germline CDR1 and CDR2 sequences are LGHDT and YNNKEL (reference sequence). For the CDR3, the DNA is TGTGCCAGCAGCCTCGCAGGGGGCCGGGGGGAGACCCAGTACTTC. Protein: CASSLAGGRGETQYF.